The T cell receptor beta chain described here comes from a study of Graves' ophthalmopathy and Graves' hyperthyroidism. Study-wide findings and caveats: Both a roughly 70% sensitivity and a 72.22% specificity characterized the model's predictions of ophthalmopathy progression. Ophthalmopathy could be told apart from stable hyperthyroidism by a 13-signature model (about 88% sensitivity, over 65% specificity). Among expanded thyroid clonotypes above 0.001 frequency, most also occurred in blood.

Deletions cut 6 bases from V and 10 bases from J, with 18 bases between. This CDR3 spans 13 amino acids. Germline V gene lookup returns CDR1 ENHRY and CDR2 SYGVKD. From RNA, the CDR3 regions of TCR beta chains were amplified and sequenced. An initial RT-PCR round employing HTBI primers preceded a second-round multiplex PCR. TCRdb used MiXCR to reprocess the multiplex PCR reads, holding one entry per CDR3 protein. There are about 500,000 distinct CDR3 sequences in the sample; about two fifths occur only once, and about 4% lies in the top ten. As concerns this clonotype: The antigen is undetermined.

The TCR sequence derives from an adult man with Graves' hyperthyroidism. The chain employs TRBV10-3 and TRBJ1-1, with D tentatively TRBD1 (5 bases). What was sequenced was peripheral blood or thyroid tissue (not recorded which). This chain's CDR3 is CAISPGLAGGAFF. CDR3 bases: TGTGCCATCAGCCCGGGACTAGCGGGAGGAGCTTTCTTT.